Below, 11 T cell receptor beta chains from the same sample are listed, as sequenced in a study of cytomegalovirus exposure and HLA in healthy donors. The study ran its PCR with 60 Vbeta and 13 Jbeta primers. Clones were read by immunoSEQ multiplex PCR, and TCRdb kept only the in-frame ones, dropping some. The repertoire holds 140,000 or so clones, with about 82% as singletons. Source material: PBMCs. These receptors all stem from a male donor in good health and CMV-seronegative.

The table lists this clone with a few counts. Here the CDR3 reads CASSQGQGFYIGANVLTF. Here the CDR3 DNA reads TGTGCCAGCAGCCAAGGTCAGGGGTTCTACATTGGGGCCAACGTCCTGACTTTC. J is TRBJ2-6 and V is TRBV14; tentative D call: TRBD1 (6 bases). The V and J ends lost 1 base and 3 bases respectively, with 16 bases between them. Germline V gene data show CDR1 as SGHDN and CDR2 as FVKESK. This CDR3 region has 18 residues.

V usage is TRBV7-9 and J usage is TRBJ1-2; no reliable D call. Germline assignment: CDR1 SEHNR and CDR2 FQNEAQ (reference sequence). V was trimmed by 2 bases and J by 1 base, leaving 11 bases between them. The CDR3 loop spans 15 amino acids. DNA for the CDR3: TGTGCCAGCAGCTTAACGTCAGTTAATAACTATGGCTACACCTTC. It is translated as CASSLTSVNNYGYTF.

The chain is built from TRBV7-9 and TRBJ2-7; TRBD2 might be the D (6 bases). CDR1 is SEHNR, CDR2 FQNEAQ, per germline (reference sequence). The CDR3 runs 15 residues. Trimming took 1 base from V and 2 from J, leaving 12 bases between them. In nucleotides, the CDR3 is TGTGCCAGCAGCTTAGGGAGGGCGTATACCTACGAGCAGTACTTC. This sequence encodes CASSLGRAYTYEQYF.

This clone was seen only a few times. The CDR3 DNA reads TGTGCCAGCAGCTCCTATGGCAATCAGCCCCAGCATTTT. As protein: CASSSYGNQPQHF. The chain uses TRBV11-2 and TRBJ1-5; D ambiguous. V shed 4 bases and J shed 2 bases, with 6 bases lying between them. This CDR3 has 13 residues. Germline CDR1 and CDR2: SGHAT and FQNNGV.

This clone was observed once. The chain recombines TRBV14 with TRBJ1-1; no firm D call. The CDR3 covers 13 residues. Germline lookup yields CDR1 SGHDN and CDR2 FVKESK. V shed 1 base and J shed 4 bases, with 7 bases lying between them. DNA for the CDR3: TGTGCCAGCAGCCAAGCAGGACTCACTGAAGCTTTCTTT. Translation: CASSQAGLTEAFF.

The chain employs TRBV7-3 and TRBJ2-2, with D possibly TRBD2 on 5 matching bases. CDR3 length: 13 residues. Trimming shortened V by 5 bases and J by 9 bases, and 13 bases separated the two germline ends. Germline loops: CDR1 SGHTA, CDR2 FQGTGA. For the CDR3, the DNA is TGTGCCAGCAGCCCTGGACTGTCCCGGGAGCTGTTTTTT. This codes for CASSPGLSRELFF.

The V call is TRBV19, the J call TRBJ2-1, with TRBD1 as a possible D gene (6 bases). The germline CDR1 and CDR2 sequences are LNHDA and SQIVND (reference sequence). The length of the CDR3 is 13 residues. V was clipped by 9 bases and J by 3 bases, with 12 bases between them. This CDR3 reads CASGDNNYNEQFF. CDR3 nucleotides: TGTGCCAGCGGGGACAACAACTACAATGAGCAGTTCTTC. Full variable domain (outside the CDR3, taken from reference TRBV19 and TRBJ2-1): DGGITQSPKYLFRKEGQNVTLSCEQNLNHDAMYWYRQDPGQGLRLIYYSQIVNDFQKGDIAEGYSVSREKKESFPLTVTSAQKNPTAFYLCASGDNNYNEQFFGPGTRLTVL.

V gene TRBV11-2 combines with J gene TRBJ2-7; a possible D gene is TRBD2 (5 bases). Germline loops: CDR1 SGHAT, CDR2 FQNNGV. The CDR3 length is 16 residues. The ends were cut back, 2 bases at V and 2 bases at J, with 16 bases in the middle. CDR3 DNA: TGTGCCAGCAGCTTACTCGGGGTCCAATACACCTACGAGCAGTACTTC. Translation gives CASSLLGVQYTYEQYF.

There are a few counts of this clone. J is TRBJ2-3 and V is TRBV6-4; D is ambiguous. In germline, CDR1 is MRHNA, CDR2 SNTAGT. This CDR3 spans 15 amino acids. The V end lost 0 bases, the J end lost 2 bases, and 9 bases lay between the germline ends. CDR3 loop: CASSDSSFSTDTQYF. CDR3 coding DNA: TGTGCCAGCAGTGACTCAAGCTTCTCCACAGATACGCAGTATTTT.

The chain couples TRBV11-2 to TRBJ2-7, with no clear D. V was clipped by 6 bases and J by 0 bases, with 12 bases between them. The CDR3 contains 14 residues. CDR1 is SGHAT, CDR2 FQNNGV, per germline. The CDR3, as DNA: TGTGCCAGCAGTTTATCGTCGGGCTCCTACGAGCAGTACTTC. Amino acid sequence: CASSLSSGSYEQYF.

The gene calls are TRBV9 and TRBJ1-1, with D tentatively TRBD1 (5 bases). V was pared by 2 bases and J by 3 bases, with 11 bases between. The CDR3 has 14 residues. CDR1 and CDR2 (germline): SGDLS, YYNGEE. CDR3: CASSVDSFYTEAFF. In nucleotides, the CDR3 is TGTGCCAGCAGCGTCGACAGTTTTTACACTGAAGCTTTCTTT.